This passage covers 30 T cell receptor beta chains from one sample sequenced in a study of T cell repertoires in cytomegalovirus infection. In TCRdb, the reads were re-called with MiXCR into one record per CDR3 protein. Counted here are 900,000 to 950,000 distinct CDR3 sequences, roughly 30% occurring once; the ten biggest clones make up roughly an eighth. Their cognate antigens are unknown. The sequences come from cultured CD8+ T cells from PBMCs, collected from culture after CMV antigen stimulation. The receptors here all came from a human donor in good health (CMV status not recorded). Some clones in this sample may be carry-over from other donors' samples.

This clonotype has just a few counts. This chain joins TRBV5-6 and TRBJ2-7, with 15 positions matching TRBD2. Germline CDR1 is SGHDT and CDR2 is YYEEEE. This CDR3 contains 16 residues. V lost 4 bases and J lost 4; bases outside the gene matches: 6. CDR3 in amino acids: CASSPGLAGGMYEQYV. In nucleotides, the CDR3 is TGTGCCAGCAGCCCGGGACTAGCGGGGGGCATGTACGAGCAGTACGTC.

In its sample, this clonotype was seen a few times. The chain combines TRBV19 with TRBJ1-5, with D tentatively TRBD1 (6 bases). The CDR3 spans 13 residues. Germline values: CDR1 LNHDA, CDR2 SQIVND (reference sequence). Trimming removed 7 bases from V and 7 bases from J, with 14 bases in between. As DNA, the CDR3 is TGTGCCAGTACCCTGGGGGCCTGGCAGCCCCAGCATTTT. Residues: CASTLGAWQPQHF.

The rearrangement joins TRBV6-5 to TRBJ2-2; the D is unclear. Germline V CDR1 and CDR2: MNHEY, SVGAGI. The CDR3 runs 14 residues. V was clipped by 2 bases and J by 4 bases, with 8 bases between them. The CDR3: CASSYHGSTGELFF. CDR3 DNA: TGTGCCAGCAGTTACCATGGTTCCACCGGGGAGCTGTTTTTT.

This clonotype appeared a few times. In nucleotides, the CDR3 is TGTGCCAGCAGAGATTGGGACCGCTTCTACGAGCAGTACTTC. As protein: CASRDWDRFYEQYF. This chain links TRBV5-6 with TRBJ2-7, with D perhaps matching TRBD1 or TRBD2 (5 bases each). This CDR3 contains 14 residues. Trimming stripped 5 bases from V and 3 bases from J, with 15 bases between. Per the germline V gene, CDR1 is SGHDT and CDR2 is YYEEEE.

This clonotype was seen ten or more times. The V call is TRBV12-3 or TRBV12-4, the J call TRBJ2-2; 8 positions match TRBD1. Trimming at V came to 8 bases and at J to 6 bases, leaving 8 bases not matched to a gene. The CDR3 has 14 residues. CDR3 loop: CASENRGVPGELFF. The DNA for the CDR3 is TGTGCCAGCGAGAACAGGGGGGTACCCGGGGAGCTGTTTTTT.

The chain employs TRBV28 and TRBJ2-1; 7 bases match TRBD1. The trim removed 5 bases at V and 8 bases at J, leaving 9 bases unmatched. The CDR3 runs 14 residues. CDR1 MDHEN and CDR2 SYDVKM come from the germline V gene. The CDR3 DNA is TGTGCCAGCAGTCCGACAGGGATAGGATATGAGCAGTTCTTC. It is translated as CASSPTGIGYEQFF.

The rearrangement uses TRBV18 and TRBJ1-6, with D possibly matching TRBD1 (5 bases). Between the trimmed V and J ends, which lost 3 bases and 10 bases, there was a span of 16 bases. The germline CDR1 and CDR2 sequences are KGHSH and LQKENI. CDR3 length equals 15 residues. CDR3 loop: CASSPSGGDYSPLHF. DNA for the CDR3: TGTGCCAGCTCACCCTCTGGAGGGGATTACTCACCCCTCCACTTT.

The rearrangement links TRBV6-1 to TRBJ2-2, with a tentative D call TRBD2 (6 bases). With 8 bases removed from V and 4 bases from J, the gap between germline ends came to 17 bases. The CDR3 is 15 amino acids. CDR1 and CDR2 from the germline V gene are MNHNS and SASEGT. DNA of the CDR3: TGTGCCAGCTATGTTCCGACTAGACTCACCGGGGAGCTGTTTTTT. This encodes CASYVPTRLTGELFF.

This rearrangement joins TRBV6-6 to TRBJ2-5; 9 bases are shared with TRBD2. The junction had 14 bases not matched to a gene; V was cut back by 4 bases and J by 5 bases. Germline lookup yields CDR1 MNHNY and CDR2 SVGAGI (reference sequence). The length of the CDR3 is 17 residues. CDR3 coding DNA: TGTGCCAGCAGTTTCCCTAAAGCGGGGGGCCGACAGGAGACCCAGTACTTC. Its protein is CASSFPKAGGRQETQYF.

This clonotype appeared many times. V is TRBV6-2 or TRBV6-3 and J is TRBJ2-1, with D perhaps TRBD2 (5 bases). Germline lookup yields CDR1 MNHEY and CDR2 SVGEGT. V was pared by 7 bases and J by 6 bases, with 13 bases between. This CDR3 has 13 residues. The CDR3 region has the DNA TGTGCCAGCACCAACGGGGTCTCCAATGAGCAGTTCTTC. Translated, it gives CASTNGVSNEQFF.

This clonotype was seen a single time. The chain uses TRBV5-8 and TRBJ1-6; 8 nucleotides agree with TRBD1. Germline CDR1 SGHTS, CDR2 YDEGEE. This CDR3 is built from 16 residues. The ends lost 5 bases at V and 10 bases at J; junction bases unmatched: 14. CDR3 DNA: TGTGCCAGCAGACGGACAGGGACGGGGGTCGGCTCACCCCTCCACTTT. It is translated as CASRRTGTGVGSPLHF.

The V call is TRBV4-2, the J call TRBJ2-5, with 12 bases identical to TRBD2. Germline values: CDR1 LGHNA, CDR2 YNFKEQ. The CDR3 runs 18 residues. Germline trimming cut 0 bases from V and 5 bases from J; bases unmatched to any gene: 10. The CDR3 coding sequence is TGTGCCAGCAGCCAAGATCCACTAGCGGGGGGCCTGCACGAGACCCAGTACTTC. Translation gives CASSQDPLAGGLHETQYF.

This clonotype was seen only a few times. The chain combines TRBV6-5 with TRBJ1-1; D is perhaps TRBD1 (5 bases). CDR3 length equals 16 residues. CDR1 is MNHEY and CDR2 is SVGAGI in the germline V gene. Between the trimmed V and J ends, which lost 1 base and 0 bases, there was a span of 12 bases. The CDR3 reads CASSYWQGTMNTEAFF. The CDR3 DNA sequence: TGTGCCAGCAGTTACTGGCAGGGAACCATGAACACTGAAGCTTTCTTT.

This rearrangement joins TRBV7-4 to TRBJ1-1; D is perhaps TRBD1 (6 bases). The CDR3 covers 15 residues. Germline V gene data show CDR1 as SGHVT and CDR2 as SQSDAQ. Trimming pared 2 bases from V and 0 bases from J, leaving 10 bases between. The DNA for the CDR3 is TGTGCCAGCAGCTTATTCCGGGACATGAACACTGAAGCTTTCTTT. Protein product: CASSLFRDMNTEAFF.

This clonotype occurred many times. This chain uses TRBV7-9 with TRBJ2-7, with D possibly matching TRBD1 (6 bases). Trimming pared 4 bases from V and 5 bases from J, leaving 21 bases between. Germline CDR1 reads SEHNR; CDR2 reads FQNEAQ (reference sequence). The CDR3 totals 16 residues. CDR3 loop: CASSSTHGTPPHEQYF. CDR3 sequence (DNA): TGTGCCAGCAGCTCTACCCACGGGACACCTCCCCACGAGCAGTACTTC. Filled out from reference TRBV7-9 and TRBJ2-7, the complete variable domain reads DTGVSQNPRHKITKRGQNVTFRCDPISEHNRLYWYRQTLGQGPEFLTYFQNEAQLEKSRLLSDRFSAERPKGSFSTLEIQRTEQGDSAMYLCASSSTHGTPPHEQYFGPGTRLTVT.

This clonotype was recorded at least ten times. This rearrangement joins TRBV7-9 to TRBJ2-1, with 9 bases aligning to TRBD1. V lost 10 bases to trimming and J lost 7 bases; unmatched junction nucleotides: 8. The CDR3 length is 13 residues. Germline V gene lookup returns CDR1 SEHNR and CDR2 FQNEAQ (reference sequence). Written as DNA, the CDR3 is TGTGCCACGCCGGGACAGGGTGAGAATGAGCAGTTCTTC. Amino acids: CATPGQGENEQFF.

This clonotype has just a few counts. The J gene is TRBJ1-5, the V gene TRBV7-9; tentatively, D is TRBD1 (5 bases). The V and J ends lost 8 bases and 7 bases respectively, with 12 bases between them. Germline V CDR1 and CDR2: SEHNR, FQNEAQ (reference sequence). CDR3 size: 12 residues. CDR3 sequence: CASDRGNQPQHF. As DNA, the CDR3 is TGTGCCAGCGATCGGGGGAACCAGCCCCAGCATTTT.

This clonotype was seen a handful of times. This chain joins TRBV7-9 and TRBJ2-1; D tentatively fits TRBD1 or TRBD2 (6 bases each). The CDR3 contains 15 residues. The V gene's germline CDR1 is SEHNR and CDR2 FQNEAQ (reference sequence). The V gene lost 5 bases and the J gene lost 4 bases, with 15 bases spanning the gap. In DNA, the CDR3 is TGTGCCAGCAGCCTAGAGGGGGGATGGTACAATGAGCAGTTCTTC. It yields the protein CASSLEGGWYNEQFF.

Only one count was recorded for this clonotype. This chain links TRBV9 with TRBJ1-1; maybe TRBD1 (5 bases). Deletions cut 3 bases from V and 4 bases from J, with 10 bases between. The germline V gene encodes CDR1 SGDLS and CDR2 YYNGEE. The CDR3 has 13 residues. The CDR3 here is CASSARDFTEAFF. As DNA, the CDR3 is TGTGCCAGCAGCGCCCGGGACTTCACTGAAGCTTTCTTT.

This clonotype has just a few counts. CDR3 coding DNA: TGTGCCAGCACCCAGGGTGGCTATGGCTACACCTTC. Protein product: CASTQGGYGYTF. The rearrangement uses TRBV6-5 and TRBJ1-2, with a weak D call TRBD1 (5 bases). The CDR3 loop spans 12 amino acids. Germline V gene lookup returns CDR1 MNHEY and CDR2 SVGAGI. Deletions cut 7 bases from V and 4 bases from J, with 10 bases between.

The chain joins TRBV7-2 to TRBJ2-1, with 12 bases fitting TRBD1. The CDR3 extends over 19 amino acids. J lost 9 bases, V lost 1 base, and 16 bases had no gene match. Germline values: CDR1 SGHTA, CDR2 FQGNSA. This chain's CDR3 is CASSLVVLAGTGGAGEQFF. CDR3 nucleotides: TGTGCCAGCAGCTTAGTAGTTTTGGCCGGGACAGGGGGCGCGGGTGAGCAGTTCTTC.

J is TRBJ2-3 and V is TRBV28; TRBD2 is a possible D gene (6 bases). The CDR3 runs 14 residues. From germline, CDR1 is MDHEN and CDR2 SYDVKM. Between the trimmed V and J ends, which lost 10 bases and 4 bases, there was a span of 18 bases. The CDR3 sequence: CAILEGSWADTQYF. The DNA of the CDR3 is TGTGCCATCCTGGAGGGTAGCTGGGCAGATACGCAGTATTTT.

The chain is built from TRBV27 and TRBJ2-5, with TRBD1 matching over 7 bases. CDR1 and CDR2 (germline): MNHEY, SMNVEV (reference sequence). This CDR3 comprises 13 residues. Trimming at V came to 8 bases and at J to 4 bases, leaving 7 bases not matched to a gene. The CDR3 DNA reads TGTGCCAGCCGGATAAGGGGGCGAGAGACCCAGTACTTC. The encoded protein is CASRIRGRETQYF.

The CDR3 is CAIGGTARVEQYV. For the CDR3, the DNA is TGTGCCATCGGGGGGACCGCCCGGGTAGAGCAGTACGTC. The chain is built from TRBV10-3 and TRBJ2-7; D might be TRBD2 (6 bases). This CDR3 comprises 13 residues. Trimming removed 8 bases at V and 7 bases at J, with 18 bases between. Germline V gene sequence: CDR1 ENHRY, CDR2 SYGVKD.

The chain joins TRBV6-1 to TRBJ1-5; TRBD1 might be the D (6 bases). The CDR3 sequence is 15 residues long. V dropped 6 bases and J dropped 6 bases, with 18 bases sitting between them. Germline lookup yields CDR1 MNHNS and CDR2 SASEGT. CDR3 sequence (DNA): TGTGCCAGCAGGGTTGGACAGATGAGTTCTCAGCCCCAGCATTTT. It encodes CASRVGQMSSQPQHF.

This sequence joins TRBV19 and TRBJ2-1; 9 nucleotides align to TRBD2. In germline, CDR1 is LNHDA, CDR2 SQIVND (reference sequence). This CDR3 has 16 amino acids. The ends lost 7 bases at V and 2 bases at J; junction bases unmatched: 9. CDR3: CASKFRLAGPYNEQFF. The CDR3 bases are TGTGCCAGTAAATTTCGGCTAGCGGGGCCCTACAATGAGCAGTTCTTC.

In this sample, this clonotype turned up many times. This chain joins TRBV5-6 and TRBJ1-3, with a weak D call TRBD1 (6 bases). The V and J ends lost 3 bases and 0 bases respectively, with 13 bases between them. Germline V gene sequence: CDR1 SGHDT, CDR2 YYEEEE. The CDR3 is 16 residues long. The CDR3 nucleotides read TGTGCCAGCAGCTGGGGGGCGTCGAGCTCTGGAAACACCATATATTTT. Encoded protein: CASSWGASSSGNTIYF.

There are many counts of this clonotype. The gene calls are TRBV6-1 and TRBJ2-1, with 10 bases that match TRBD2. V was clipped by 8 bases and J by 3 bases; unmatched bases: 7. This CDR3 spans 15 amino acids. Germline V gene lookup returns CDR1 MNHNS and CDR2 SASEGT. The CDR3: CASVSSGGFYNEQFF. The CDR3 DNA follows: TGTGCCAGCGTTTCTAGCGGGGGTTTCTACAATGAGCAGTTCTTC.

This clonotype was observed at least ten times. The chain carries TRBV9 and TRBJ2-7; 8 bases align to TRBD1. The CDR3 is made up of 14 amino acids. Germline V gene sequence: CDR1 SGDLS, CDR2 YYNGEE. Trimming removed 4 bases from V and 2 bases from J; junction bases left unmatched: 5. The chain's CDR3 is CASSPGQGTYEQYV. The CDR3 DNA reads TGTGCCAGCAGCCCCGGACAGGGAACCTACGAGCAGTACGTC.

A few counts support this clonotype. The chain couples TRBV6-2 or TRBV6-3 to TRBJ1-1; D not resolved. CDR1 and CDR2 from the germline V gene are MNHEY and SVGEGT. This CDR3 comprises 14 residues. V lost 4 bases and J lost 1, with 10 bases in between. The CDR3, as DNA: TGTGCCAGCAGTTCGGCCGAGTGGAACACTGAAGCTTTCTTT. As protein: CASSSAEWNTEAFF.